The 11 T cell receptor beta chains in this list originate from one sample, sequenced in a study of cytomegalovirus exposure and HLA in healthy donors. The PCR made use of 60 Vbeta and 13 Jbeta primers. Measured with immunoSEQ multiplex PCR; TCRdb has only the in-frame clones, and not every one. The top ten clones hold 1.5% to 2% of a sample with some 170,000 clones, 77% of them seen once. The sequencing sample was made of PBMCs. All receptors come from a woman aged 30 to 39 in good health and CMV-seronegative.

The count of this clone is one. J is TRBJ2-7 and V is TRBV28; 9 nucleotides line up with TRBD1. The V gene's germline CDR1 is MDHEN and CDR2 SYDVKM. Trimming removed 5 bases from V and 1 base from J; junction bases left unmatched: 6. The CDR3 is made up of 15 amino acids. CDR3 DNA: TGTGCCAGCAGTATCAAACAGGGGGCTTCCTACGAGCAGTACTTC. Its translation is CASSIKQGASYEQYF. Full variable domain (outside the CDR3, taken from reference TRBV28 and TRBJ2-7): DVKVTQSSRYLVKRTGEKVFLECVQDMDHENMFWYRQDPGLGLRLIYFSYDVKMKEKGDIPEGYSVSREKKERFSLILESASTNQTSMYLCASSIKQGASYEQYFGPGTRLTVT.

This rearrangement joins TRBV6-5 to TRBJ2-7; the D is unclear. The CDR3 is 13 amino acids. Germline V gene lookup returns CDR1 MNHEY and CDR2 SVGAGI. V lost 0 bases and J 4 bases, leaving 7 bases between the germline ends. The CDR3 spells CASSYSSSYEQYF. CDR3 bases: TGTGCCAGCAGTTACTCGTCTAGTTACGAGCAGTACTTC.

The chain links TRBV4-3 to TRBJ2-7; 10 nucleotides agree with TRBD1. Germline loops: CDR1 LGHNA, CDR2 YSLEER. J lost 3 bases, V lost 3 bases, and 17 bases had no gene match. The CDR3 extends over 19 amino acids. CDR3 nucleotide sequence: TGCGCCAGCAGCCAGAGACAGGGGACAGGGGAGGGGGAGAACTACGAGCAGTACTTC. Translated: CASSQRQGTGEGENYEQYF.

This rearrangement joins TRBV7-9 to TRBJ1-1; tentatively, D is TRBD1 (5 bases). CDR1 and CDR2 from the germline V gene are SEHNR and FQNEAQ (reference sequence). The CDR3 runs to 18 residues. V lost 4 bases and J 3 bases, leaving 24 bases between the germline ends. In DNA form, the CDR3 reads TGTGCCAGCAGCTCCGGTAAGGGGCCCGCAAGGAGAGACACTGAAGCTTTCTTT. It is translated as CASSSGKGPARRDTEAFF.

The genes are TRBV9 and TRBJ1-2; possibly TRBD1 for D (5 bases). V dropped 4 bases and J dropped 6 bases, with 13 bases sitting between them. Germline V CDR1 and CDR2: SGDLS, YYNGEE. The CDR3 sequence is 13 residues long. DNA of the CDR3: TGTGCCAGCAGCTTGGACGGGGGGAATGGCTACACCTTC. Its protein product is CASSLDGGNGYTF.

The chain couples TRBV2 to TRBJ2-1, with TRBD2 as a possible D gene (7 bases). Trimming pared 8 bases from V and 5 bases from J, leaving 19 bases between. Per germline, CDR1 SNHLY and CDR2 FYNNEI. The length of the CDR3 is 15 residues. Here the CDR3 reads CASQNLGGGHNEQFF. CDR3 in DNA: TGTGCCAGCCAGAACCTAGGGGGAGGGCACAATGAGCAGTTCTTC.

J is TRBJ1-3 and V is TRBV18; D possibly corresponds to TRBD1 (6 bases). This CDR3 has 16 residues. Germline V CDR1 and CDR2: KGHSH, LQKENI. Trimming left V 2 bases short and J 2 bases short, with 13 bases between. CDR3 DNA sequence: TGTGCCAGCTCACCAGGGGTTCAGGGGACTGGAAACACCATATATTTT. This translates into CASSPGVQGTGNTIYF.

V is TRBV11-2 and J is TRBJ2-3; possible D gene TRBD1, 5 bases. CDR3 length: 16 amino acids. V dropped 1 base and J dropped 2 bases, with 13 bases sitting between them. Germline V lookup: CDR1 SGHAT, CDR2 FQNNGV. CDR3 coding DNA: TGTGCCAGCAGCTTAGGGGTGGGGCTCCTCACAGATACGCAGTATTTT. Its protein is CASSLGVGLLTDTQYF.

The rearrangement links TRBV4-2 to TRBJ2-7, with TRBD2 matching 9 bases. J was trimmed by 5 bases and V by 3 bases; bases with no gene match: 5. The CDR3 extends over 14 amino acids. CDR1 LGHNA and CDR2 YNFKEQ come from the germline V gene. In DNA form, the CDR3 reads TGTGCCAGCAGCCAGTTAGCGGGAGACAACGAGCAGTACTTC. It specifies CASSQLAGDNEQYF.

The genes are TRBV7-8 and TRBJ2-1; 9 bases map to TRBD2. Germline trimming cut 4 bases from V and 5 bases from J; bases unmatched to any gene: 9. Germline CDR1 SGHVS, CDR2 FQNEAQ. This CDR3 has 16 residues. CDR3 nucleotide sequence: TGTGCCAGCAGCTACTTCGGAGCTAGCGGGAACAATGAGCAGTTCTTC. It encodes CASSYFGASGNNEQFF.

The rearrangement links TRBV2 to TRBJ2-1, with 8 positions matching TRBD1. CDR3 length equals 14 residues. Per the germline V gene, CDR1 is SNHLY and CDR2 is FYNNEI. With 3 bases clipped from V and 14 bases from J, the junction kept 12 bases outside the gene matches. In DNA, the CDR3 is TGTGCCAGCAGTGACAGTAGGACAGGGAATAATGAGTTCTTC. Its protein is CASSDSRTGNNEFF.